These 23 T cell receptor beta chains originate from one sample sequenced in a study of shared clonotypes between healthy human individuals. Sequenced by immunoSEQ multiplex PCR; TCRdb stores in-frame clones only, minus some. This table has 470,000 or so clones, 81% appearing once. Material: PBMCs. Receptors originate from a woman between 40 and 50 years old in good health. Some clones in this sample may be carry-over from other donors' samples.

J is TRBJ2-5 and V is TRBV9, with D maybe TRBD2 (7 bases). In germline, CDR1 is SGDLS, CDR2 YYNGEE. The CDR3 is 16 amino acids. V was shortened by 4 bases and J by 3 bases, with 19 bases between the two germline ends. CDR3 in DNA: TGTGCCAGCAGCTCAGGGGCTAGCGGCGTGGAAGAGACCCAGTACTTC. Its translation is CASSSGASGVEETQYF.

A note on this clone: It differs at one base from a far larger clone, so likely a read error. The rearrangement links TRBV5-1 to TRBJ2-2, with no clear D. The CDR3 sequence is 14 residues long. Per germline, CDR1 SGHRS and CDR2 YFSETQ. The V gene lost 4 bases and the J gene lost 6 bases, with 13 bases spanning the gap. CDR3 bases: TGCGCCAGCAGCCAAACTACAGTGCCCGGGGAGCTGTTTTTT. Its translation is CASSQTTVPGELFF.

V is TRBV18 and J is TRBJ1-1; D might be TRBD1 (6 bases). Trimming pared 4 bases from V and 4 bases from J, leaving 10 bases between. The germline V gene has CDR1 KGHSH and CDR2 LQKENI. The CDR3 covers 13 residues. The CDR3: CASSRNRVTEAFF. The CDR3 DNA reads TGTGCCAGCTCACGTAACAGGGTCACTGAAGCTTTCTTT.

The chain employs TRBV7-8 and TRBJ2-1; no definite D call. The CDR3 covers 15 residues. Trimming pared 3 bases from V and 6 bases from J, leaving 15 bases between. Germline V gives CDR1 SGHVS, CDR2 FQNEAQ. The CDR3 DNA reads as TGTGCCAGCAGCTTTTTCCGGCTCGGGCTCAATGAGCAGTTCTTC. This gives the protein CASSFFRLGLNEQFF. The full variable domain, rest sourced from reference TRBV7-8 and TRBJ2-1, is GAGVSQSPRYKVAKRGQDVALRCDPISGHVSLFWYQQALGQGPEFLTYFQNEAQLDKSGLPSDRFFAERPEGSVSTLKIQRTQQEDSAVYLCASSFFRLGLNEQFFGPGTRLTVL.

The V and J genes are TRBV5-1 and TRBJ2-6, with a possible D match to TRBD2 (6 bases). Between the trimmed V and J ends, which lost 0 bases and 1 base, there was a span of 11 bases. There are 17 residues in the CDR3. CDR1 SGHRS and CDR2 YFSETQ come from the germline V gene. The CDR3 bases are TGCGCCAGCAGCTTGGGGTCAGGGAGGTCTGGGGCCAACGTCCTGACTTTC. Its translation: CASSLGSGRSGANVLTF.

The J gene is TRBJ2-4, the V gene TRBV6-6, with no clear D. This CDR3 region has 12 residues. CDR1 is MNHNY, CDR2 SVGAGI, per germline (reference sequence). The V end lost 6 bases, the J end lost 5 bases, and 8 bases lay between the germline ends. CDR3 residues: CASRGGENIQYF. The CDR3 DNA reads TGTGCCAGCAGGGGCGGAGAAAACATTCAGTACTTC.

J is TRBJ2-3 and V is TRBV10-2; D might be TRBD1 or TRBD2, each matching 5 bases. CDR1 is WSHSY and CDR2 is SAAADI in the germline V gene. The CDR3 extends over 16 amino acids. V was clipped by 1 base and J by 0 bases, with 11 bases between them. CDR3 DNA: TGCGCCAGCAGTGAGTTGAGGGGCTCTAGCACAGATACGCAGTATTTT. Its translation: CASSELRGSSTDTQYF.

This clone showed up just once. The rearrangement joins TRBV7-7 to TRBJ2-5; TRBD1 is a possible D gene (6 bases). The CDR3 covers 14 residues. The V gene lost 5 bases and the J gene lost 1 base, with 11 bases spanning the gap. Per the germline V gene, CDR1 is SSHAT and CDR2 is FNYEAQ (reference sequence). The CDR3 region has the DNA TGTGCCAGCAGCGCGGTGGGGGCCCAAGAGACCCAGTACTTC. Its protein is CASSAVGAQETQYF. Full variable domain (rest looked up from reference TRBV7-7 and TRBJ2-5): GAGVSQSPRYKVTKRGQDVTLRCDPISSHATLYWYQQALGQGPEFLTYFNYEAQPDKSGLPSDRFSAERPEGSISTLTIQRTEQRDSAMYRCASSAVGAQETQYFGPGTRLLVL.

The chain uses TRBV29-1 and TRBJ2-5; 8 nucleotides match TRBD1. The CDR3 is 17 amino acids. Germline V gives CDR1 SQVTM, CDR2 ANQGSEA. The V segment lost 3 bases and the J segment 5 bases; nucleotides outside the gene matches: 17. The CDR3 loop reads CSVEGRGLGLQRETQYF. As DNA, the CDR3 is TGCAGCGTTGAGGGCAGGGGGCTAGGGCTACAGAGGGAGACCCAGTACTTC. Using reference TRBV29-1 and TRBJ2-5 for the parts outside the CDR3, the full variable domain is SAVISQKPSRDICQRGTSLTIQCQVDSQVTMMFWYRQQPGQSLTLIATANQGSEATYESGFVIDKFPISRPNLTFSTLTVSNMSPEDSSIYLCSVEGRGLGLQRETQYFGPGTRLLVL.

V usage is TRBV27 and J usage is TRBJ2-5; 10 nucleotides line up with TRBD1. The CDR3 has 14 residues. Germline V gene sequence: CDR1 MNHEY, CDR2 SMNVEV (reference sequence). The V gene end was trimmed by 9 bases and the J gene end by 5 bases; junction bases not matched to a gene: 9. The CDR3 DNA sequence: TGTGCCAGTAACGACAGGGGGCAGGGGGAGACCCAGTACTTC. Its protein product is CASNDRGQGETQYF.

The chain carries TRBV18 and TRBJ1-1; 9 bases map to TRBD1. V lost 3 bases and J lost 5; bases outside the gene matches: 4. Germline V CDR1 and CDR2: KGHSH, LQKENI. The CDR3 contains 14 residues. CDR3 DNA sequence: TGTGCCAGCTCACCCGGGACAGGGCATACTGAAGCTTTCTTT. This codes for CASSPGTGHTEAFF.

CDR3 sequence: CASRSDTHNEKLFF. CDR3 DNA sequence: TGCGCCAGCAGAAGCGACACCCATAATGAAAAACTGTTTTTT. The chain has TRBV5-1 and TRBJ1-4; D remains unclear. The ends were cut back, 5 bases at V and 4 bases at J, with 12 bases in the middle. The CDR3 is 14 residues long. Looked up from germline, CDR1 is SGHRS and CDR2 is YFSETQ.

The CDR3 nucleotides are TGCAGCACCGAGGGCTATGGCTACACCTTC. Its translation is CSTEGYGYTF. V and J are TRBV29-1 and TRBJ1-2, with unresolved D. Looked up from germline, CDR1 is SQVTM and CDR2 is ANQGSEA. There are 10 residues in the CDR3. V lost 8 bases and J 4 bases, leaving 8 bases between the germline ends.

The chain recombines TRBV6-5 with TRBJ1-2, with TRBD1 as a possible D gene (5 bases). The CDR3 runs 14 residues. Trimming took off 5 bases at V and 3 bases at J, with 13 bases between the two ends. Per the germline V gene, CDR1 is MNHEY and CDR2 is SVGAGI. In nucleotides, the CDR3 is TGTGCCAGCAGTCGCCGGGGGTGGGACTATGGCTACACCTTC. This gives the protein CASSRRGWDYGYTF.

The gene calls are TRBV6-5 and TRBJ1-2; D is ambiguous. The germline V gene has CDR1 MNHEY and CDR2 SVGAGI. The CDR3 totals 13 residues. V gave up 8 bases and J gave up 0 bases, with 10 bases separating them. CDR3 DNA: TGTGCCAGCCTCCGGACCCCTAACTATGGCTACACCTTC. Protein sequence: CASLRTPNYGYTF.

A remark on this clone: This likely traces to a read error, being one base from a far larger clone. The same CDR3 is also encoded by other DNA sequences in this sample. J is TRBJ2-3 and V is TRBV11-3, with D hard to call. The V end lost 5 bases, the J end lost 6 bases, and 12 bases lay between the germline ends. From germline, CDR1 is SGHNT and CDR2 YENEEA. This CDR3 comprises 13 residues. CDR3 DNA sequence: TGTGCCAGCAGCCCCGCCTTAACGGATACGCAGTATTTT. Translation: CASSPALTDTQYF.

This clone was counted at least ten times. Other nucleotide sequences from this sample produce the same CDR3. In DNA, the CDR3 is TGTGCCAGCAGTCCGACGGAGCACACCGGGGAGCTGTTTTTT. Its translation: CASSPTEHTGELFF. The chain carries TRBV7-2 and TRBJ2-2, with no clear D. V was clipped by 6 bases and J by 3 bases, with 11 bases between them. This CDR3 comprises 14 residues. The germline V gene has CDR1 SGHTA and CDR2 FQGNSA.

The gene calls are TRBV7-9 and TRBJ2-5, with TRBD2 matching 12 bases. CDR1 and CDR2 (germline): SEHNR, FQNEAQ (reference sequence). The CDR3 contains 14 residues. J was trimmed by 5 bases and V by 4 bases; bases with no gene match: 2. Here the CDR3 reads CASSSSGRAETQYF. CDR3 DNA sequence: TGTGCCAGCAGCTCTAGCGGGAGGGCCGAGACCCAGTACTTC.

This clone has a single count. The genes are TRBV10-3 and TRBJ2-7; 8 nucleotides align to TRBD1. V was pared by 2 bases and J by 3 bases, with 3 bases of the junction left unmatched. The CDR3 sequence is 14 residues long. In germline, CDR1 is ENHRY, CDR2 SYGVKD. CDR3 sequence reads: CAISEAGTGYEQYF. Here the CDR3 DNA reads TGTGCCATCAGTGAGGCCGGGACAGGCTACGAGCAGTACTTC.

The V and J genes are TRBV4-2 and TRBJ2-7; either TRBD1 or TRBD2 may fit D (5 bases each). The ends were cut back, 1 base at V and 4 bases at J, with 17 bases in the middle. Germline V gene data show CDR1 as LGHNA and CDR2 as YNFKEQ. The CDR3 has 16 amino acids. CDR3 sequence reads: CASSQGAGSNGYEQYF. CDR3 bases: TGTGCCAGCAGCCAAGGGGCAGGGAGTAATGGGTACGAGCAGTACTTC.

Note on this clone: A junction boundary mismatches the germline segment, possibly from a read error. This chain uses TRBV6-1 with TRBJ1-1; D call uncertain. Germline CDR1 is MNHNS and CDR2 is SASEGT. CDR3 length equals 12 residues. The CDR3: CAISESTNQAFF. CDR3 coding DNA: TGTGCCATCAGTGAGTCCACCAATCAAGCTTTCTTT.

Comment on this clone: This likely traces to a read error, being one base from a far larger clone. The chain couples TRBV29-1 to TRBJ2-1, with 10 bases fitting TRBD2. There are 13 residues in the CDR3. Looked up from germline, CDR1 is SQVTM and CDR2 is ANQGSEA. V shed 7 bases and J 10 bases; nucleotides not matched to a gene: 10. The DNA for the CDR3 is TGCAGCGCTGGACTAGCGGTAGCCGGAGAGCAGTTCTTC. Translating gives CSAGLAVAGEQFF.

The rearrangement joins TRBV5-1 to TRBJ1-4; 7 bases are shared with TRBD1. Germline V gene lookup returns CDR1 SGHRS and CDR2 YFSETQ. J was trimmed by 0 bases and V by 4 bases; bases with no gene match: 6. The CDR3 is 16 residues long. In nucleotides, the CDR3 is TGCGCCAGCAGCGGGGGGACAGTTGCAACTAATGAAAAACTGTTTTTT. Residues: CASSGGTVATNEKLFF.